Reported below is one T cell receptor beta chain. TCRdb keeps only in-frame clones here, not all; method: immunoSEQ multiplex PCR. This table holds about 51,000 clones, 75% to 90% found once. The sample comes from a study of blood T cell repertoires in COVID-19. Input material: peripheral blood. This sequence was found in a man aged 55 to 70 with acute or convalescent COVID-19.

CDR3 sequence (DNA): TGTGCCAGCCGTTACGCGGGAGGGTCTCACGAGCAGTACTTC. This sequence encodes CASRYAGGSHEQYF. The chain has TRBV5-4 and TRBJ2-7; TRBD2 aligns across 9 bases. The germline gives CDR1 SGHNT, CDR2 YYREEE (reference sequence). CDR3 length: 14 amino acids. Trimming removed 7 bases from V and 5 bases from J; junction bases left unmatched: 10.